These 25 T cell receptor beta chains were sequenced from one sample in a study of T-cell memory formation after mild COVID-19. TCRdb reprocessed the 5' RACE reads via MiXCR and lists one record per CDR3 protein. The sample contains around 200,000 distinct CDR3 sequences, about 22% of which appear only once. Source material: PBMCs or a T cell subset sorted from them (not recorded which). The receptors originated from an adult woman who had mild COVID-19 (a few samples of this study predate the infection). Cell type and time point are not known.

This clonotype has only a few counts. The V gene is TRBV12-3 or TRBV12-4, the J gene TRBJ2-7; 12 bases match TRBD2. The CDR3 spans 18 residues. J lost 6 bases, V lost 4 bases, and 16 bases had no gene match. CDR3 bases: TGTGCCAGCAGTTCCCCATCTCTAGCGGGAGGGCCGCATTCCGAGCAGTACTTC. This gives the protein CASSSPSLAGGPHSEQYF.

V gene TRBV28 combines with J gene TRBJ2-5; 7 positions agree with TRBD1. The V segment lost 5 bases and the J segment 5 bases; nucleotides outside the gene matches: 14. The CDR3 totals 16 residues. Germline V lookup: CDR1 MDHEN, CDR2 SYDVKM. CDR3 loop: CASSTGRQGLWETQYF. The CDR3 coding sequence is TGTGCCAGCAGTACTGGTAGACAGGGTCTTTGGGAGACCCAGTACTTC.

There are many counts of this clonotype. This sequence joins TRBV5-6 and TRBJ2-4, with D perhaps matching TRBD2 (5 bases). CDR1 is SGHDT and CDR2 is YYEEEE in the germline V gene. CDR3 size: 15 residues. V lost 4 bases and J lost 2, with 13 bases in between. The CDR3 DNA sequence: TGTGCCAGCAGCCTGGCAGGCGGGTCCAAAAACATTCAGTACTTC. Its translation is CASSLAGGSKNIQYF.

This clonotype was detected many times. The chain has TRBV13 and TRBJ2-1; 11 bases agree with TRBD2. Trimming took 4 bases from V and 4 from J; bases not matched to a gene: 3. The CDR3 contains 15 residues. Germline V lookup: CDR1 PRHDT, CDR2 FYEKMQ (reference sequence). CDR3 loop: CASSSRTSGYNEQFF. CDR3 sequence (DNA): TGTGCCAGCAGCTCGCGGACTAGCGGGTACAATGAGCAGTTCTTC.

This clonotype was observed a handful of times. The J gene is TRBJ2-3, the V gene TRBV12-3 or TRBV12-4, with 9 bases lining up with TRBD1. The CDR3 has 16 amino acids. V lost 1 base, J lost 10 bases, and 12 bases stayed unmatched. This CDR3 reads CASSLVGTGIREAQYF. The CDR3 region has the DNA TGTGCCAGCAGTTTAGTTGGGACAGGGATTCGGGAGGCGCAGTATTTT.

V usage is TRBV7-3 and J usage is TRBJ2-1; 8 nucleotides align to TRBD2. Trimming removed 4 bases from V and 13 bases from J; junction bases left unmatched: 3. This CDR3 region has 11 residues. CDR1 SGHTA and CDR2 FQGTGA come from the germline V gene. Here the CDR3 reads CASSSSGPQFF. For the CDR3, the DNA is TGTGCCAGCAGCTCTAGCGGGCCCCAGTTCTTC.

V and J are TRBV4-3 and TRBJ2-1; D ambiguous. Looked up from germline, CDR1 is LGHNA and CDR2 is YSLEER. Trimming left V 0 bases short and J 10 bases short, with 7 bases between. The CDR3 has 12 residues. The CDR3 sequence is CASSQDDGEQFF. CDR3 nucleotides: TGCGCCAGCAGCCAAGACGATGGGGAGCAGTTCTTC.

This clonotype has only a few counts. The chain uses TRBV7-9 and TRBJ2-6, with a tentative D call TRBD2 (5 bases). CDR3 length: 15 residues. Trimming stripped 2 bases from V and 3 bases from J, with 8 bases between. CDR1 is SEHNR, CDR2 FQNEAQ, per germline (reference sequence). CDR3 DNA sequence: TGTGCCAGCAGCTTACCGGGAAGTGGGGCCAACGTCCTGACTTTC. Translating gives CASSLPGSGANVLTF. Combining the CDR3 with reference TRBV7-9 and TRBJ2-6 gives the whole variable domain DTGVSQNPRHKITKRGQNVTFRCDPISEHNRLYWYRQTLGQGPEFLTYFQNEAQLEKSRLLSDRFSAERPKGSFSTLEIQRTEQGDSAMYLCASSLPGSGANVLTFGAGSRLTVL.

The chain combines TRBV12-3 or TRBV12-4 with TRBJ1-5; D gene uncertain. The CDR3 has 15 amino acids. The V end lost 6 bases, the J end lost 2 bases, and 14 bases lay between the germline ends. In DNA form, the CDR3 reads TGTGCCAGCAGCGGAGGATGGGCCCGCAATCAGCCCCAGCATTTT. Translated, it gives CASSGGWARNQPQHF.

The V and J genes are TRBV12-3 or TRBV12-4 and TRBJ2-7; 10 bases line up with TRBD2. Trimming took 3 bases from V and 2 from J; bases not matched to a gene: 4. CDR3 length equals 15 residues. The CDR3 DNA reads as TGTGCCAGCAGTTTCGTAGCGGGAGGTACCTACGAGCAGTACTTC. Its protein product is CASSFVAGGTYEQYF.

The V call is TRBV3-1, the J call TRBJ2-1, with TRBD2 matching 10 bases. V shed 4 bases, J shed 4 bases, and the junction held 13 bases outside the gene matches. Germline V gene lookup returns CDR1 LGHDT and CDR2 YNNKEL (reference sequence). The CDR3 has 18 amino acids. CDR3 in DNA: TGTGCCAGCAGCCCCTCGATGGGAGGACTAGCGGCTTACAATGAGCAGTTCTTC. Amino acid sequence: CASSPSMGGLAAYNEQFF.

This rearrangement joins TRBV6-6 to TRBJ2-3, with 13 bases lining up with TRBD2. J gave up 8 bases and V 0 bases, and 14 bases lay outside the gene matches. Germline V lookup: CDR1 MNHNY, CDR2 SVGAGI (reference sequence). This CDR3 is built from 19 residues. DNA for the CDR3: TGTGCCAGCAGTTACTCGCCCTATAGACTAGCGGGAGGTGAGGGTACGCAGTATTTT. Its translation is CASSYSPYRLAGGEGTQYF.

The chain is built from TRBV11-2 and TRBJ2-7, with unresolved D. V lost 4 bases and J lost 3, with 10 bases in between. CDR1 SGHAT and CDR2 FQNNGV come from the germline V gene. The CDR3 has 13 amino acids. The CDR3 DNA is TGTGCCAGCAGCTCCTGGCGAGACTACGAGCAGTACTTC. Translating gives CASSSWRDYEQYF.

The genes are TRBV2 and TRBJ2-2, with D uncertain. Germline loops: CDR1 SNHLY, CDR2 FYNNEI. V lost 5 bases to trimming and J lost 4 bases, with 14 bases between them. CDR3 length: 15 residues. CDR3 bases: TGTGCCAGCAGTAGCCGACTTTTCGGCACCGGGGAGCTGTTTTTT. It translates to CASSSRLFGTGELFF.

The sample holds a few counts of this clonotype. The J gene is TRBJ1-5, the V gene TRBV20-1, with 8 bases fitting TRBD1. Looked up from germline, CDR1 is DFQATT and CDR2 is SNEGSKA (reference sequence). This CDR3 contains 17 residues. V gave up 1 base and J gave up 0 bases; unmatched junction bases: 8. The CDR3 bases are TGCAGTGCTAGAGTTGGACAGGGAGCTTATAGCAATCAGCCCCAGCATTTT. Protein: CSARVGQGAYSNQPQHF.

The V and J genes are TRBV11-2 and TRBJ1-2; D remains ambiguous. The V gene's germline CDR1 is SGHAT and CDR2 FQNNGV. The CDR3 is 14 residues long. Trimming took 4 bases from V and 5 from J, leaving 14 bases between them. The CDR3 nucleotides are TGTGCCAGCAGCTCCATCGGGTCGGGATATGGCTACACCTTC. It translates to CASSSIGSGYGYTF.

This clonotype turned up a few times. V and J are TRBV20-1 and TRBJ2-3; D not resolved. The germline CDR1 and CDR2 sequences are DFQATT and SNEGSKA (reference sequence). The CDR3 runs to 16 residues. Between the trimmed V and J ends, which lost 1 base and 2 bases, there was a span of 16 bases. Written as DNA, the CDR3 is TGCAGTGCTAGAGGGTGGAGCTCACTTGTCACAGATACGCAGTATTTT. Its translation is CSARGWSSLVTDTQYF.

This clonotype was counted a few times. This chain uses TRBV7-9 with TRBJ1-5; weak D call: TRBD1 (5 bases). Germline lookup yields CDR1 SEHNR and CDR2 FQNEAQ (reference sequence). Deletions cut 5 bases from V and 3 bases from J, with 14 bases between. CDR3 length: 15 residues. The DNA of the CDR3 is TGTGCCAGCAGCGATGGGACTGACTCCAATCAGCCCCAGCATTTT. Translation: CASSDGTDSNQPQHF.

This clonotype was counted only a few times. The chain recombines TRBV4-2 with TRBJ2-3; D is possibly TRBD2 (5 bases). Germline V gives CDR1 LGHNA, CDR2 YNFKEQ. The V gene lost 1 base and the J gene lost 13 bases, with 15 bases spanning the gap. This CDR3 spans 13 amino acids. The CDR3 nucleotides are TGTGCCAGCAGCCAAGGACTCAGCGGCTTCAAGTATTTT. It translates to CASSQGLSGFKYF.

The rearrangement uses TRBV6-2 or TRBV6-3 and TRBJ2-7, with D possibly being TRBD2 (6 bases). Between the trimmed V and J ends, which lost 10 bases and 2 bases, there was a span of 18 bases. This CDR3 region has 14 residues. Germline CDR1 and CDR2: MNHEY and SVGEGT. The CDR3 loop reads CATDAGTSTYEQYF. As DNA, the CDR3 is TGTGCCACCGACGCCGGGACTTCAACCTACGAGCAGTACTTC.

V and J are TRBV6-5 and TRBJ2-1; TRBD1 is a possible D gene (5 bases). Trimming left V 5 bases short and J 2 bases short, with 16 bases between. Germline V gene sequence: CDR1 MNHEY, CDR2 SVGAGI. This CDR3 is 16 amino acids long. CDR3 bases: TGTGCCAGCAGTCTCCGACAGTATAATACCTACAATGAGCAGTTCTTC. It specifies CASSLRQYNTYNEQFF.

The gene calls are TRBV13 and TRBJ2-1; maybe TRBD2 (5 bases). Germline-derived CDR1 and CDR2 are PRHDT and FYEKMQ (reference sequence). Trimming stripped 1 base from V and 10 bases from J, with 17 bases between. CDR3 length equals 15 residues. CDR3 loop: CASSLVQVTGNEQFF. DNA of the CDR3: TGTGCCAGCAGCTTAGTCCAAGTGACGGGGAACGAGCAGTTCTTC.

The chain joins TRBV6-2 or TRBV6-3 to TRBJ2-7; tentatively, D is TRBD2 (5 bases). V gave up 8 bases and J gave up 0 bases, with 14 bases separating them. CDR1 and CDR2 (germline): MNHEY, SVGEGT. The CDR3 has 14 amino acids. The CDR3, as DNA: TGTGCCAGCCGATGGGCGGGTAACTCCTACGAGCAGTACTTC. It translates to CASRWAGNSYEQYF.

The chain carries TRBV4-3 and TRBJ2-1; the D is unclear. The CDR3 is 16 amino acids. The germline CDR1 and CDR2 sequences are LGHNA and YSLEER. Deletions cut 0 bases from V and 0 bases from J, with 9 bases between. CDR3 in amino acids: CASSQELRSSYNEQFF. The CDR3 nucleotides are TGCGCCAGCAGCCAAGAGCTACGAAGCTCCTACAATGAGCAGTTCTTC.

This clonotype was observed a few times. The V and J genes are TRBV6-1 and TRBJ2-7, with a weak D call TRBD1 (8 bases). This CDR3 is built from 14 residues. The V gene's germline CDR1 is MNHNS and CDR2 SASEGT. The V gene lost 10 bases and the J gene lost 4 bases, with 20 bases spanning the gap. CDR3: CATNYNRGGYEQYF. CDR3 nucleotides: TGTGCCACCAATTATAACAGGGGGGGATACGAGCAGTACTTC.